These 19 T cell receptor beta chains came from one sample sequenced in a study of CD8 T cells in ankylosing spondylitis. MiXCR, run by TCRdb on the 5' RACE reads, gives a single entry per CDR3 protein. The sample consists of 250,000 to 300,000 distinct CDR3 sequences, 20% of them appearing once. The sequenced material came from blood, either unsorted or a sorted T cell fraction (not recorded which). The receptors were sampled from a male donor with ankylosing spondylitis or in good health (not recorded which).

This rearrangement joins TRBV5-1 to TRBJ2-4; D perhaps matches TRBD1 (5 bases). This CDR3 spans 12 amino acids. Deletions cut 5 bases from V and 5 bases from J, with 8 bases between. CDR1 and CDR2 (germline): SGHRS, YFSETQ. In DNA, the CDR3 is TGCGCCAGCAGGGGGCCCGAAAACATTCAGTACTTC. Translating gives CASRGPENIQYF.

The rearrangement joins TRBV9 to TRBJ2-1; TRBD2 might be the D (6 bases). Per the germline V gene, CDR1 is SGDLS and CDR2 is YYNGEE. This CDR3 has 16 amino acids. Trimming removed 4 bases at V and 4 bases at J, with 18 bases between. CDR3 nucleotide sequence: TGTGCCAGCAGCCCCTTTGGAGGGTATGATTACAATGAGCAGTTCTTC. Amino acids: CASSPFGGYDYNEQFF.

The CDR3 DNA reads TGCAGTGCATCGAGACAGGATAACTATGGCTACACCTTC. It yields the protein CSASRQDNYGYTF. The gene calls are TRBV20-1 and TRBJ1-2; D is possibly TRBD1 (6 bases). CDR3 size: 13 residues. With 6 bases removed from V and 1 base from J, the gap between germline ends came to 12 bases. Germline CDR1 DFQATT, CDR2 SNEGSKA (reference sequence).

The chain couples TRBV10-3 to TRBJ1-1, with 9 bases fitting TRBD1. V lost 5 bases, J lost 6 bases, and 4 bases stayed unmatched. CDR1 ENHRY and CDR2 SYGVKD come from the germline V gene. The CDR3 length is 13 residues. CDR3 bases: TGTGCCATCAGTCCGGGACAGGGCTCTGAAGCTTTCTTT. It yields the protein CAISPGQGSEAFF.

The rearrangement joins TRBV5-5 to TRBJ2-2; 7 positions agree with TRBD1. With 1 base clipped from V and 5 bases from J, the junction kept 11 bases outside the gene matches. Germline V lookup: CDR1 SGHKS, CDR2 YYEKEE (reference sequence). This CDR3 is built from 17 residues. CDR3 residues: CASSLRATGRFTGELFF. For the CDR3, the DNA is TGTGCCAGCAGCTTGCGGGCGACAGGGAGATTTACCGGGGAGCTGTTTTTT.

The table lists this clonotype with many counts. This CDR3 is CSVPGLAGGRDTQYF. The CDR3 DNA reads TGCAGCGTTCCTGGGCTAGCGGGTGGCAGGGATACGCAGTATTTT. The chain combines TRBV29-1 with TRBJ2-3; 8 bases match TRBD2. The CDR3 contains 15 residues. Germline V CDR1 and CDR2: SQVTM, ANQGSEA. The trim removed 5 bases at V and 6 bases at J, leaving 13 bases unmatched.

CDR3 sequence reads: CASTTRLATYEQYV. The CDR3 coding sequence is TGCGCCAGCACCACCCGGTTGGCAACTTACGAGCAGTACGTC. V gene TRBV5-1 combines with J gene TRBJ2-7; no clear D gene. Germline CDR1 reads SGHRS; CDR2 reads YFSETQ. This CDR3 region has 14 residues. The germline V and J ends were trimmed by 6 bases and 4 bases, with 17 bases remaining between them.

This clonotype came up a few times. The CDR3 loop is CAGKVGSNTGELFF. The DNA of the CDR3 is TGTGCCGGGAAGGTAGGGTCGAACACCGGGGAGCTGTTTTTT. The chain combines TRBV14 with TRBJ2-2; D is ambiguous. This CDR3 is 14 amino acids long. Trimming stripped 11 bases from V and 0 bases from J, with 13 bases between. Looked up from germline, CDR1 is SGHDN and CDR2 is FVKESK.

There are many counts of this clonotype. The chain recombines TRBV29-1 with TRBJ2-1; D is perhaps TRBD1 (6 bases). Germline assignment: CDR1 SQVTM and CDR2 ANQGSEA. V was clipped by 6 bases and J by 9 bases, with 12 bases between them. There are 11 residues in the CDR3. The chain's CDR3 is CSVATGTEQFF. As DNA, the CDR3 is TGCAGCGTAGCAACAGGGACTGAGCAGTTCTTC.

This sequence joins TRBV30 and TRBJ1-2, with 7 bases that match TRBD1. The CDR3 is 12 amino acids. J lost 4 bases, V lost 3 bases, and 2 bases had no gene match. Germline values: CDR1 GTSNPN, CDR2 SVGIG (reference sequence). The CDR3 sequence is CAWRGDSYGYTF. The CDR3 DNA reads as TGTGCCTGGAGAGGGGACAGCTATGGCTACACCTTC.

This chain joins TRBV10-3 and TRBJ2-3, with TRBD1 matching over 7 bases. The CDR3 loop spans 16 amino acids. Germline-derived CDR1 and CDR2 are ENHRY and SYGVKD. J lost 1 base, V lost 5 bases, and 9 bases had no gene match. The CDR3 protein is CAISSTGDGGTDTQYF. In DNA, the CDR3 is TGTGCCATCAGTTCTACAGGGGATGGCGGCACAGATACGCAGTATTTT.

This clonotype came up a few times. The chain employs TRBV28 and TRBJ2-7; D not certain. The CDR3 contains 14 residues. Germline V gene lookup returns CDR1 MDHEN and CDR2 SYDVKM. Trimming stripped 3 bases from V and 2 bases from J, with 11 bases between. CDR3 in amino acids: CASSFRSTPYEQYV. The DNA of the CDR3 is TGTGCCAGCAGTTTCCGCAGCACCCCCTACGAGCAGTACGTC.

The V gene is TRBV7-9, the J gene TRBJ2-1; D remains unclear. V was cut by 5 bases and J by 0 bases, with 14 bases left in between. Germline V lookup: CDR1 SEHNR, CDR2 FQNEAQ (reference sequence). The CDR3 has 16 amino acids. The CDR3 spells CASSPMSTSSYNEQFF. CDR3 DNA: TGTGCCAGCAGCCCCATGAGCACGAGCTCCTACAATGAGCAGTTCTTC.

This sequence joins TRBV10-3 and TRBJ2-2; TRBD2 aligns across 9 bases. V trimming: 11 bases; J trimming: 11 bases; junction bases outside the gene matches: 21. Germline-derived CDR1 and CDR2 are ENHRY and SYGVKD. This CDR3 has 16 residues. The CDR3 reads CAVGTSGPDIAGELFF. In DNA form, the CDR3 reads TGTGCCGTAGGCACTAGCGGGCCCGACATCGCGGGCGAGCTGTTTTTT.

In DNA form, the CDR3 reads TGTGCCAGCCAAATGGGTTATCAGCCCCAGCATTTT. Residues: CASQMGYQPQHF. V usage is TRBV12-3 or TRBV12-4 and J usage is TRBJ1-5; the D is unclear. Trimming removed 8 bases at V and 5 bases at J, with 10 bases between. CDR3 length: 12 amino acids.

The chain links TRBV10-3 to TRBJ2-2, with 8 positions matching TRBD2. The V gene's germline CDR1 is ENHRY and CDR2 SYGVKD. The CDR3 is 15 amino acids. V dropped 9 bases and J dropped 1; count of bases not matched to a gene: 7. CDR3 residues: CAISWTSRNTGELFF. Written as DNA, the CDR3 is TGTGCCATTAGCTGGACTAGCAGGAACACCGGGGAGCTGTTTTTT.

This clonotype was recorded a few times. The chain couples TRBV29-1 to TRBJ2-3; TRBD2 is a possible D gene (7 bases). The CDR3 spans 11 residues. Trimming stripped 6 bases from V and 6 bases from J, with 10 bases between. Germline CDR1 SQVTM, CDR2 ANQGSEA. Here the CDR3 reads CSVGRGDTQYF. The CDR3 coding sequence is TGCAGCGTGGGGAGGGGGGATACGCAGTATTTT.

Only a few counts were recorded for this clonotype. The chain couples TRBV20-1 to TRBJ2-7; 7 nucleotides agree with TRBD1. This CDR3 has 15 amino acids. Germline assignment: CDR1 DFQATT and CDR2 SNEGSKA (reference sequence). V shed 0 bases and J 2 bases; nucleotides not matched to a gene: 7. For the CDR3, the DNA is TGCAGTGCTAGAGATCAGGTCGGGACAGCCTACGAGCAGTACGTC. It specifies CSARDQVGTAYEQYV.

This clonotype was counted ten times or more. The V and J genes are TRBV12-3 or TRBV12-4 and TRBJ1-6, with TRBD1 matching over 9 bases. CDR3 length equals 16 residues. The V and J ends lost 3 bases and 7 bases, in that order; junction bases with no gene match: 7. The CDR3: CASSFQGTGRNSPLHF. In nucleotides, the CDR3 is TGTGCCAGCAGTTTTCAGGGGACAGGGCGGAATTCACCCCTCCACTTT.